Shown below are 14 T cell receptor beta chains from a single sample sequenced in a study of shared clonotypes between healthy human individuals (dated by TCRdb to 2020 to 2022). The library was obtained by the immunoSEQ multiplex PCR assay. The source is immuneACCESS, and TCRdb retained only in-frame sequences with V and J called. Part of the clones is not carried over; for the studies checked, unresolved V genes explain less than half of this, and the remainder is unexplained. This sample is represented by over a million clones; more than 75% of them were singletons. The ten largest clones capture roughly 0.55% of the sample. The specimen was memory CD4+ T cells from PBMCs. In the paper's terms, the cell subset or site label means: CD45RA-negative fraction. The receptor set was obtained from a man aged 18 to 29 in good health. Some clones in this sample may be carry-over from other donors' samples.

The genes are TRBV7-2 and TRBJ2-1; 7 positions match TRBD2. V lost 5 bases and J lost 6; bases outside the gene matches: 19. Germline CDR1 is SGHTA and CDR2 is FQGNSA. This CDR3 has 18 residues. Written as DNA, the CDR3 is TGTGCCAGCAGCCATTCACGCCCCGGGACTAAGTTTCCCAATGAGCAGTTCTTC. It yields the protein CASSHSRPGTKFPNEQFF.

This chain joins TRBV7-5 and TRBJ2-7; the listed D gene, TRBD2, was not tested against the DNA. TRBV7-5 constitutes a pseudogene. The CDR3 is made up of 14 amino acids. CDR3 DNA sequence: TGTGCCCGCCCAGCGACTAGGGGATCCTACGAGCAGTACTTC. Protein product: CARPATRGSYEQYF.

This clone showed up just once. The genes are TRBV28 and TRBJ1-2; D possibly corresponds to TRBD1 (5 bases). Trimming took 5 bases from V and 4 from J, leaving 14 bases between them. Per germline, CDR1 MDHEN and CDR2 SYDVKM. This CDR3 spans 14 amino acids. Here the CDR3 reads CASSPSGAFYGYTF. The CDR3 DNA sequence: TGTGCCAGCAGTCCCTCCGGGGCCTTCTATGGCTACACCTTC.

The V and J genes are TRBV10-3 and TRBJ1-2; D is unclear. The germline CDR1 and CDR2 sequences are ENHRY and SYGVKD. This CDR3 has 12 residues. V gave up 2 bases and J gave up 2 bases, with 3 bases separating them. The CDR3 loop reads CAISEVNYGYTF. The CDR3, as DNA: TGTGCCATCAGTGAGGTGAACTATGGCTACACCTTC.

The CDR3 spells CASSPDTEQFF. Written as DNA, the CDR3 is TGTGCCAGCAGCCCGGACACTGAGCAGTTCTTC. The gene calls are TRBV7-9 and TRBJ2-1; a possible D gene is TRBD1 (5 bases). CDR1 and CDR2 from the germline V gene are SEHNR and FQNEAQ (reference sequence). CDR3 length: 11 amino acids. V lost 5 bases and J lost 9, with 8 bases in between. Variable domain in full (rest from reference TRBV7-9 and TRBJ2-1): DTGVSQNPRHKITKRGQNVTFRCDPISEHNRLYWYRQTLGQGPEFLTYFQNEAQLEKSRLLSDRFSAERPKGSFSTLEIQRTEQGDSAMYLCASSPDTEQFFGPGTRLTVL.

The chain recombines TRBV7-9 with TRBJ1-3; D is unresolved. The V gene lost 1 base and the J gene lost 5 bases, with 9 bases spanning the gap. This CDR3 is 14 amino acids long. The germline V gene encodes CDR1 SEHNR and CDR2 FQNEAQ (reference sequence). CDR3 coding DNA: TGTGCCAGCAGCTTAGAGGCCAGAAGAAACACCATATATTTT. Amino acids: CASSLEARRNTIYF.

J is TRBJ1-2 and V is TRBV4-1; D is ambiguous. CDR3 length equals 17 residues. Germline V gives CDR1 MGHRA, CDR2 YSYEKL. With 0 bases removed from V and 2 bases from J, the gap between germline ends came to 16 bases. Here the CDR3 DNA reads TGCGCCAGCAGCCAAGATCCCGGACGGAACTCAAACTATGGCTACACCTTC. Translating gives CASSQDPGRNSNYGYTF.

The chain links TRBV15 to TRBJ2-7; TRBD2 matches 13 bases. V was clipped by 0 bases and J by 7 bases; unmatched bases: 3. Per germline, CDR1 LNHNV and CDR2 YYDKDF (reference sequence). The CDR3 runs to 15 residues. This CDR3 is CATSRDPTSGGEQYF. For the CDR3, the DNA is TGTGCCACCAGCAGAGATCCGACTAGCGGGGGGGAGCAGTACTTC. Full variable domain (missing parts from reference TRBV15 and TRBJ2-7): DAMVIQNPRYQVTQFGKPVTLSCSQTLNHNVMYWYQQKSSQAPKLLFHYYDKDFNNEADTPDNFQSRRPNTSFCFLDIRSPGLGDTAMYLCATSRDPTSGGEQYFGPGTRLTVT.

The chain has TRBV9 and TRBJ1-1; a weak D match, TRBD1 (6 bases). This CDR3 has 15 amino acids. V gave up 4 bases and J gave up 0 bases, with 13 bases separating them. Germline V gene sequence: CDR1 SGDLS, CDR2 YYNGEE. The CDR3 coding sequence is TGTGCCAGCAGCACAAGGGGGGGTATGAACACTGAAGCTTTCTTT. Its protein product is CASSTRGGMNTEAFF.

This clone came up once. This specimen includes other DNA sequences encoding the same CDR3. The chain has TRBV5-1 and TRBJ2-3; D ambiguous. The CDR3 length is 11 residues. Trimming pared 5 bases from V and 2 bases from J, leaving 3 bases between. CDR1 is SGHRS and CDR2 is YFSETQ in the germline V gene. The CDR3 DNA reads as TGCGCCAGCAGGGTCACAGATACGCAGTATTTT. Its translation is CASRVTDTQYF.

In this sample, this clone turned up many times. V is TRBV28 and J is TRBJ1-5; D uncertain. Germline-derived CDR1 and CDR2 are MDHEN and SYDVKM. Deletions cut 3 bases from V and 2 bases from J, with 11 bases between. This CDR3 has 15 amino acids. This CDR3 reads CASSLVGRGNQPQHF. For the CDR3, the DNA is TGTGCCAGCAGTTTGGTGGGGAGAGGCAATCAGCCCCAGCATTTT.

In DNA, the CDR3 is TGTGCCTGGAGGCCCGACAGAACTGAAGCTTTCTTT. The encoded protein is CAWRPDRTEAFF. The gene calls are TRBV30 and TRBJ1-1; TRBD1 might be the D (5 bases). There are 12 residues in the CDR3. The germline V gene encodes CDR1 GTSNPN and CDR2 SVGIG (reference sequence). The ends were cut back, 3 bases at V and 5 bases at J, with 10 bases in the middle.

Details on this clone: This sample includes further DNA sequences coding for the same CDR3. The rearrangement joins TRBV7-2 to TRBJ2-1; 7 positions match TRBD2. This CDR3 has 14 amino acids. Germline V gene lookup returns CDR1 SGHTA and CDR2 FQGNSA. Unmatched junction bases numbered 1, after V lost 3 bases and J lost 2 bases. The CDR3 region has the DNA TGTGCCAGCAGCTTGAGCGGGACCTACAATGAGCAGTTCTTC. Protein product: CASSLSGTYNEQFF.

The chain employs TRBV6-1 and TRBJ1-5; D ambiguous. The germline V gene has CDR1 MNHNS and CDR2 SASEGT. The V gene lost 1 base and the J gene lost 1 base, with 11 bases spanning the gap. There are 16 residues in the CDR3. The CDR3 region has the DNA TGTGCCAGCAGTGAAGGTCCAGGACGAAGCAATCAGCCCCAGCATTTT. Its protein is CASSEGPGRSNQPQHF.